This TCR beta chain was captured by sequencing in a study of CD8 T cells in Susac syndrome. The RNA input was about 0.5 to 1 ug, and it was reverse transcribed with random hexamers. One entry per CDR3 protein, called by TCRdb with MiXCR from the immunoSEQ multiplex PCR reads. The sample lists tens of thousands of distinct CDR3 sequences, about 94% occurring once. CDR1 and CDR2 from the germline V gene are SQVTM and ANQGSEA. V lost 0 bases and J lost 4, with 6 bases in between. This CDR3 has 12 amino acids. Specimen: CD8+ T cells from PBMCs. The sequence derives from a human donor with multiple sclerosis. The genes are TRBV29-1 and TRBJ1-2; D is ambiguous. The DNA of the CDR3 is TGCAGCGTTGAAGAGGGAGTCTATGGCTACACCTTC. This gives the protein CSVEEGVYGYTF.